The source of this T cell receptor (beta chain) is a study of cytomegalovirus exposure and HLA in healthy donors. General observations from the study: It was 150 to 200 TCR beta chains that were listed as cytomegalovirus-associated. Most CMV-associated TCR beta chains appeared HLA-restricted in a later analysis.

The CDR3 is 22 residues long. Germline values: CDR1 SGHRS, CDR2 YFSETQ. Trimming at V came to 3 bases and at J to 6 bases, leaving 22 bases not matched to a gene. Details on this clone: Antigen unknown.

Amplification used 60 Vbeta primers and 13 Jbeta primers. Assay used: immunoSEQ multiplex PCR; TCRdb lists only in-frame clones, some missing. Of 140,000 to 150,000 clones in the sample, roughly three quarters were seen once. The gene calls are TRBV5-1 and TRBJ2-1, with TRBD2 identical over 15 bases. Input material: PBMCs. The clonotype comes from a middle-aged woman in good health and CMV-seropositive. The DNA for the CDR3 is TGCGCCAGCAGCTCCTCACTATCCCGGACTAGCGGGGGGGCCACACACCGCAATGAGCAGTTCTTC. This translates into CASSSSLSRTSGGATHRNEQFF.